One sample yielded the 9 T cell receptor beta chains listed below, sequenced in a study of CD8+ T cells in alopecia areata. TCR sequencing used cDNA made by reverse transcription of extracted RNA. The protocol was immunoSEQ multiplex PCR, while the TCRdb copy is restricted to in-frame clones and leaves out a portion. Found here are fewer than 350,000 clones, nearly 60% of them singletons; the top ten hold more than 1.5%. Treatment described: oral pan-JAK inhibitor, 5-10 mg twice daily. This specimen was CD4+ T cells sorted from blood, taken at week 24, from a patient treated with tofacitinib. These receptors all stem from a human donor with alopecia areata.

The V call is TRBV9, the J call TRBJ1-4; TRBD1 matches 9 bases. Per the germline V gene, CDR1 is SGDLS and CDR2 is YYNGEE. Unmatched junction bases numbered 12, after V lost 4 bases and J lost 5 bases. The CDR3 length is 17 residues. CDR3 in amino acids: CASSPRPPGQGNEKLFF. The CDR3 DNA reads TGTGCCAGCAGCCCGAGACCGCCGGGACAGGGAAATGAAAAACTGTTTTTT.

Written as DNA, the CDR3 is TGTGCCAGCAGTACCCGGACAGGGTCTGGCTACACCTTC. It codes for CASSTRTGSGYTF. This rearrangement joins TRBV28 to TRBJ1-2; 8 nucleotides match TRBD1. The CDR3 runs to 13 residues. Germline-derived CDR1 and CDR2 are MDHEN and SYDVKM. V lost 5 bases and J lost 7; bases outside the gene matches: 6.

This clone was counted between two and nine times. This sequence joins TRBV27 and TRBJ2-7; tentatively, D is TRBD1 or TRBD2 (7 bases each). The length of the CDR3 is 15 residues. V lost 6 bases and J lost 0, with 15 bases in between. From germline, CDR1 is MNHEY and CDR2 SMNVEV (reference sequence). CDR3 DNA: TGTGCCAGCAGACCAACAGGGGAGGGCTCCTACGAGCAGTACTTC. It encodes CASRPTGEGSYEQYF.

CDR3 bases: TGTGCCAGCAGCGTAGCGGGGGACAGCTCCTACAATGAGCAGTTCTTC. It translates to CASSVAGDSSYNEQFF. The chain uses TRBV9 and TRBJ2-1; D might be TRBD1 (7 bases). Trimming stripped 0 bases from V and 0 bases from J, with 10 bases between. The germline V gene encodes CDR1 SGDLS and CDR2 YYNGEE. The length of the CDR3 is 16 residues.

The chain combines TRBV6-5 with TRBJ1-1; the D is unclear. Trimming removed 2 bases at V and 0 bases at J, with 13 bases between. CDR3 length equals 16 residues. From germline, CDR1 is MNHEY and CDR2 SVGAGI. CDR3: CASSYPGRHLNTEAFF. The CDR3 DNA follows: TGTGCCAGCAGTTACCCGGGTCGTCACCTGAACACTGAAGCTTTCTTT.

The V gene is TRBV28, the J gene TRBJ1-2, with D perhaps matching TRBD1 (6 bases). V lost 5 bases to trimming and J lost 2 bases, with 15 bases between them. There are 15 residues in the CDR3. Germline-derived CDR1 and CDR2 are MDHEN and SYDVKM. Written as DNA, the CDR3 is TGTGCCAGCAGTGAGATCAGGGGCCCGAACTATGGCTACACCTTC. Translating it yields CASSEIRGPNYGYTF.

The chain joins TRBV29-1 to TRBJ1-1; 9 nucleotides line up with TRBD1. CDR3 size: 14 residues. The germline V gene encodes CDR1 SQVTM and CDR2 ANQGSEA. The junction had 6 bases not matched to a gene; V was cut back by 3 bases and J by 4 bases. The CDR3 here is CSVEPGTGITEAFF. CDR3 sequence (DNA): TGCAGCGTTGAGCCCGGGACAGGGATCACTGAAGCTTTCTTT.

The J gene is TRBJ2-4, the V gene TRBV19; no definite D call. V dropped 5 bases and J dropped 8 bases, with 10 bases sitting between them. CDR3 length: 12 residues. Germline values: CDR1 LNHDA, CDR2 SQIVND (reference sequence). For the CDR3, the DNA is TGTGCCAGTAGTCGTCTCCGGGACATTCAGTACTTC. It codes for CASSRLRDIQYF.

This clone is a singleton in its sample. The chain joins TRBV27 to TRBJ2-2, with D maybe TRBD1 (5 bases). V lost 6 bases and J lost 6, with 11 bases in between. Germline CDR1 is MNHEY and CDR2 is SMNVEV (reference sequence). CDR3 length: 13 residues. The CDR3 sequence is CASRGRVPGELFF. CDR3 sequence (DNA): TGTGCCAGCAGGGGCAGGGTGCCCGGGGAGCTGTTTTTT.